This section outlines one T cell receptor beta chain sequence together with its context. These data are taken from a study of blood T cell repertoires in COVID-19. At the level of the study: The analysed material was cDNA or gDNA that came from T cells, B-cell-depleted T cells, or PBMCs.

The cohort comprised adults aged roughly 18 to 90 years residing in 20 to 25 US areas. Participants' reported clinical history set cohort assignment. The study counted Cohort 3 donors as recovered given two negative PCRs, clearance, or symptom resolution. Germline V gives CDR1 SGDLS, CDR2 YYNGEE. V shed 7 bases and J 8 bases; nucleotides not matched to a gene: 10. The CDR3 sequence is 14 residues long. Sequencing used immunoSEQ multiplex PCR; TCRdb keeps in-frame clones, though not all of them. The data contain roughly 170,000 clones, approximately 77% of them seen just once; the ten biggest clones take up 15% to 20%.

The TCR was taken from a man aged 55 to 70 who had recovered from COVID-19. This chain uses TRBV9 with TRBJ1-4; 8 bases map to TRBD1. The material sequenced was PBMCs or T cells enriched from blood (not recorded which). CDR3 sequence (DNA): TGTGCCAGCCAGCCCCGGACAGGGAGCGAAAAACTGTTTTTT. Translating gives CASQPRTGSEKLFF.